This T cell receptor beta chain was sequenced during a study of blood T cell repertoires in COVID-19. This clone was seen a few times. Data came from immunoSEQ multiplex PCR; TCRdb stores just in-frame clones and leaves some out. The sample shows more than 95,000 clones, 75% to 85% of them seen only once. The material sequenced was peripheral blood. The sequence was collected from a man in his sixties with acute or convalescent COVID-19.

CDR3 residues: CAWSVVAGGQETQYF. The CDR3 DNA is TGTGCCTGGAGTGTCGTAGCGGGGGGGCAAGAGACCCAGTACTTC. The J gene is TRBJ2-5, the V gene TRBV30; 11 nucleotides align to TRBD2. V shed 0 bases, J shed 2 bases, and the junction held 2 bases outside the gene matches. The CDR3 has 15 residues. The germline gives CDR1 GTSNPN, CDR2 SVGIG (reference sequence).